One TCR beta chain is described in this entry. Its specificity is unknown. This record belongs to a study of T cell responses to AZD1222 COVID-19 vaccine. Study results and caveats: Clonal diversity may have been underestimated, and the donors were mostly white British, with more females than males.

Measured with immunoSEQ multiplex PCR; TCRdb has only the in-frame clones, and not every one. Among about 160,000 clones listed, about nine tenths were seen once. The length of the CDR3 is 15 residues. Looked up from germline, CDR1 is SGHAT and CDR2 is FQNNGV. V was shortened by 0 bases and J by 7 bases, with 15 bases between the two germline ends. The clonotype was recovered from an adult in good health. The sample consisted of peripheral blood, taken on day 0 of AZD1222 vaccination. The chain uses TRBV11-2 and TRBJ1-1; D is ambiguous. DNA for the CDR3: TGTGCCAGCAGCTTAGATCCACGGGGAACGGGTGAAGCTTTCTTT. It encodes CASSLDPRGTGEAFF.